The 23 T cell receptor beta chains in this list originate from one sample, sequenced in a study of Graves' ophthalmopathy and Graves' hyperthyroidism. As the template, RNA transcripts were used to amplify TCR beta CDR3 regions. The first round was an RT-PCR with HTBI primers, and the second round was a multiplex PCR. One entry per CDR3 protein results from TCRdb running MiXCR on the multiplex PCR reads. The sample includes hundreds of thousands of distinct CDR3 sequences, roughly 20% of them seen just once. The sequenced sample consisted of peripheral blood. The receptors stem from a woman aged 18-29 years with stable Graves' hyperthyroidism. Some clones in this sample may be carry-over from other donors' samples.

The chain links TRBV13 to TRBJ1-5; D ambiguous. Germline V gene data show CDR1 as PRHDT and CDR2 as FYEKMQ (reference sequence). V lost 5 bases and J 2 bases, leaving 16 bases between the germline ends. This CDR3 region has 16 residues. The CDR3 spells CASSVHGLGGNQPQHF. CDR3 DNA sequence: TGTGCCAGCAGCGTCCATGGGTTGGGTGGCAATCAGCCCCAGCATTTT.

This clonotype appeared many times. This sequence joins TRBV12-3 or TRBV12-4 and TRBJ2-7, with 7 bases aligning to TRBD1. Trimming took 5 bases from V and 2 from J; bases not matched to a gene: 9. This CDR3 is built from 15 residues. In nucleotides, the CDR3 is TGTGCCAGCAGTCCTACGACAGGGTCCACCTACGAGCAGTACTTC. This sequence encodes CASSPTTGSTYEQYF.

This clonotype has a handful of counts. The V gene is TRBV9, the J gene TRBJ1-1, with D unresolved. CDR3 length: 13 amino acids. Germline assignment: CDR1 SGDLS and CDR2 YYNGEE. Trimming took 4 bases from V and 7 from J, leaving 14 bases between them. The DNA for the CDR3 is TGTGCCAGCAGCCTAGTAGGGTATGGTGAAGCTTTCTTT. It specifies CASSLVGYGEAFF.

This clonotype was observed many times. The chain combines TRBV12-5 with TRBJ1-2; D might be TRBD1 (5 bases). CDR1 is LGHNT and CDR2 is FRNRAP in the germline V gene. CDR3 length equals 16 residues. V was cut by 5 bases and J by 6 bases, with 22 bases left in between. The CDR3 sequence: CASGIEGQGRSDGYTF. The CDR3 DNA is TGTGCTAGTGGTATTGAGGGTCAGGGTCGATCGGATGGCTACACCTTC.

This clonotype was counted ten times or more. The chain employs TRBV6-4 and TRBJ2-4; TRBD1 aligns across 10 bases. Trimming took 6 bases from V and 0 from J; bases not matched to a gene: 14. In germline, CDR1 is MRHNA, CDR2 SNTAGT. The CDR3 is 19 residues long. This CDR3 is CASSPTGTGAFVAKNIQYF. The DNA of the CDR3 is TGTGCCAGCAGCCCAACCGGGACAGGGGCGTTCGTAGCCAAAAACATTCAGTACTTC.

At least ten counts were recorded for this clonotype. The rearrangement uses TRBV19 and TRBJ1-2; the D gene is possibly TRBD1 (5 bases). V was shortened by 11 bases and J by 5 bases, with 12 bases between the two germline ends. Germline values: CDR1 LNHDA, CDR2 SQIVND (reference sequence). The CDR3 is 11 amino acids. CDR3 DNA: TGTGCCTCGGAAGCAGGGTATGGCTACACCTTC. It yields the protein CASEAGYGYTF.

Ten or more counts support this clonotype. This rearrangement joins TRBV27 to TRBJ1-2; D is possibly TRBD1 (6 bases). CDR1 is MNHEY, CDR2 SMNVEV, per germline (reference sequence). The CDR3 length is 14 residues. Trimming removed 3 bases at V and 7 bases at J, with 15 bases between. The CDR3 loop is CASSFGGGARGYTF. The CDR3 nucleotides read TGTGCCAGCAGTTTTGGGGGGGGGGCGCGTGGCTACACCTTC.

This clonotype was observed many times. V is TRBV14 and J is TRBJ1-1, with D maybe TRBD1 (5 bases). The CDR3 is made up of 16 amino acids. Germline loops: CDR1 SGHDN, CDR2 FVKESK. Trimming cost V 0 bases and J 3 bases, with 14 bases left between them. CDR3 loop: CASSQERGRGYTEAFF. DNA for the CDR3: TGTGCCAGCAGCCAAGAGAGGGGTCGGGGGTACACTGAAGCTTTCTTT.

The rearrangement uses TRBV12-3 or TRBV12-4 and TRBJ1-5; 7 bases are shared with TRBD1. V lost 6 bases to trimming and J lost 7 bases; unmatched junction nucleotides: 9. CDR3 length: 14 amino acids. The DNA for the CDR3 is TGTGCCAGCAGCACTTTTCAGGGGGAACAGCCCCAGCATTTT. Its translation: CASSTFQGEQPQHF.

This clonotype occurred many times. The chain recombines TRBV5-1 with TRBJ2-6, with a weak D call TRBD1 (6 bases). The ends were cut back, 0 bases at V and 1 base at J, with 11 bases in the middle. Per the germline V gene, CDR1 is SGHRS and CDR2 is YFSETQ. CDR3 size: 17 residues. Here the CDR3 reads CASSLVAGASGANVLTF. The CDR3 DNA follows: TGCGCCAGCAGCTTGGTGGCAGGGGCTTCTGGGGCCAACGTCCTGACTTTC.

This clonotype was detected a few times. This chain connects TRBV12-3 or TRBV12-4 to TRBJ1-1; no clear D gene. V lost 5 bases and J 10 bases, leaving 17 bases between the germline ends. The CDR3 has 13 amino acids. CDR3 sequence: CASSLPGARGAFF. CDR3 DNA: TGTGCCAGCAGTCTCCCTGGAGCCCGAGGAGCTTTCTTT.

There are many counts of this clonotype. The J gene is TRBJ2-5, the V gene TRBV6-4; D is perhaps TRBD2 (7 bases). Germline assignment: CDR1 MRHNA and CDR2 SNTAGT. CDR3 length: 13 residues. V was clipped by 6 bases and J by 7 bases, with 15 bases between them. The CDR3 DNA is TGTGCCAGCAGGGCAGGGGAGGGGGGGACCCAGTACTTC. It encodes CASRAGEGGTQYF.

The sample holds many counts of this clonotype. The chain carries TRBV12-3 or TRBV12-4 and TRBJ1-2; no reliable D call. V was clipped by 4 bases and J by 6 bases, with 12 bases between them. The CDR3 is 13 amino acids. CDR3 residues: CASSYIVDDGYTF. As DNA, the CDR3 is TGTGCCAGCAGTTATATTGTCGATGATGGCTACACCTTC.

The sample holds a few counts of this clonotype. The genes are TRBV29-1 and TRBJ2-4; TRBD1 matches 8 bases. Germline V gives CDR1 SQVTM, CDR2 ANQGSEA. V was clipped by 7 bases and J by 6 bases; unmatched bases: 2. There are 11 residues in the CDR3. The CDR3 region is CSAGTGNIQYF. In DNA, the CDR3 is TGCAGCGCCGGGACAGGAAACATTCAGTACTTC.

The chain employs TRBV30 and TRBJ1-5, with D unclear. This CDR3 comprises 16 residues. Looked up from germline, CDR1 is GTSNPN and CDR2 is SVGIG (reference sequence). V was trimmed by 0 bases and J by 0 bases, leaving 12 bases between them. In nucleotides, the CDR3 is TGTGCCTGGAGTGTAGAACAGAAGTATAGCAATCAGCCCCAGCATTTT. This translates into CAWSVEQKYSNQPQHF.

This clonotype was found many times. The chain combines TRBV6-2 or TRBV6-3 with TRBJ1-1; no definite D call. V was pared by 10 bases and J by 0 bases, with 15 bases between. The CDR3 loop spans 14 amino acids. In germline, CDR1 is MNHEY, CDR2 SVGEGT. The CDR3 here is CANRGRHVNTEAFF. For the CDR3, the DNA is TGTGCCAACCGGGGTAGACATGTGAACACTGAAGCTTTCTTT.

This clonotype showed up many times. This rearrangement joins TRBV7-9 to TRBJ1-1, with TRBD1 matching 7 bases. Germline trimming cut 5 bases from V and 0 bases from J; bases unmatched to any gene: 6. Per germline, CDR1 SEHNR and CDR2 FQNEAQ (reference sequence). The CDR3 contains 15 residues. The CDR3 DNA reads TGTGCCAGCAGCGGCACCAGGGGGTTGAACACTGAAGCTTTCTTT. Its protein is CASSGTRGLNTEAFF.

This clonotype was seen at least ten times. The chain has TRBV7-9 and TRBJ2-5; 10 bases are a match to TRBD1. The junction had 8 bases not matched to a gene; V was cut back by 5 bases and J by 5 bases. In germline, CDR1 is SEHNR, CDR2 FQNEAQ (reference sequence). There are 15 residues in the CDR3. The CDR3, as DNA: TGTGCCAGCAGCAACAGACAGGGGGCGCGTGAGACCCAGTACTTC. Translation: CASSNRQGARETQYF. The entire variable domain, with the rest obtained from reference TRBV7-9 and TRBJ2-5, is as follows: DTGVSQNPRHKITKRGQNVTFRCDPISEHNRLYWYRQTLGQGPEFLTYFQNEAQLEKSRLLSDRFSAERPKGSFSTLEIQRTEQGDSAMYLCASSNRQGARETQYFGPGTRLLVL.

In this sample, this clonotype turned up many times. This chain joins TRBV2 and TRBJ2-7; D gene ambiguous. This CDR3 is 14 amino acids long. The ends were cut back, 5 bases at V and 4 bases at J, with 15 bases in the middle. Germline values: CDR1 SNHLY, CDR2 FYNNEI. CDR3 sequence: CASSPRADLYEQYF. CDR3 DNA sequence: TGTGCCAGCAGTCCCCGGGCAGACCTGTACGAGCAGTACTTC.

The chain employs TRBV5-1 and TRBJ2-7, with 10 positions matching TRBD1. The germline CDR1 and CDR2 sequences are SGHRS and YFSETQ. The CDR3 covers 15 residues. J was trimmed by 3 bases and V by 0 bases; bases with no gene match: 3. CDR3 nucleotide sequence: TGCGCCAGCAGCTTGGATGGACAGGGGGACTACGAGCAGTACTTC. It yields the protein CASSLDGQGDYEQYF.

This clonotype was counted ten times or more. The chain combines TRBV2 with TRBJ2-7, with D possibly being TRBD1 (6 bases). Germline V gene data show CDR1 as SNHLY and CDR2 as FYNNEI. Trimming stripped 3 bases from V and 0 bases from J, with 12 bases between. There are 15 residues in the CDR3. The CDR3 loop is CASSDRGYNSYEQYF. The CDR3 DNA sequence: TGTGCCAGCAGTGACAGGGGCTATAACTCCTACGAGCAGTACTTC.

The chain has TRBV6-1 and TRBJ1-1, with a weak D call TRBD1 (5 bases). This CDR3 comprises 14 residues. Germline CDR1 MNHNS, CDR2 SASEGT. Trimming removed 2 bases from V and 8 bases from J, with 15 bases in between. This CDR3 is CASSERGPRSEAFF. CDR3 in DNA: TGTGCCAGCAGTGAAAGGGGTCCCCGCTCCGAAGCTTTCTTT.

This clonotype showed up many times. The chain joins TRBV7-2 to TRBJ1-2; D is undetermined. CDR3 length: 13 amino acids. V lost 6 bases to trimming and J lost 4 bases, with 12 bases between them. From germline, CDR1 is SGHTA and CDR2 FQGNSA. CDR3 DNA sequence: TGTGCCAGCAGTGGGGTGGGCCTCTATGGCTACACCTTC. Its translation: CASSGVGLYGYTF.